This T cell receptor (beta chain) is from a study of metastatic and nonmetastatic thyroid tumors. About the study: Across blood and tumor or nodule tissue, repertoires from malignant and benign thyroid patients were compared with one another. Findings of the study overall: Significantly higher TCR beta diversity was reportedly seen in malignant thyroid tumors than benign nodules, in blood and tumor.

For this clone: Its target is unknown.

TCRdb recomputed clones from the PCR reads via MiXCR. Of about 4,300 clones listed, about 37% are singletons. V was shortened by 7 bases and J by 2 bases, with 7 bases between the two germline ends. The CDR3 runs 12 residues. CDR1 is MNHNS, CDR2 SASEGT, per germline. Ahead of thyroid surgery, no patient had received treatment of any kind. The sequence was collected from a male donor with papillary thyroid cancer or a benign thyroid nodule (not recorded which). Some clones in this sample may be carry-over from other donors' samples. The chain is built from TRBV6-1 and TRBJ2-3; no clear D. Sequencing was done on a sample of tumor tissue. Written as DNA, the CDR3 is TGTGCCAGCAAAGTGGACACAGATACGCAGTATTTT. As protein: CASKVDTDTQYF.